This TCR beta chain was recorded in a study of cytomegalovirus exposure and HLA in healthy donors. Amplification used 60 Vbeta primers and 13 Jbeta primers. The data were produced by immunoSEQ multiplex PCR, yet TCRdb's version contains in-frame clones alone and is incomplete. The sample records some 180,000 clones, roughly four fifths being singletons. On this clone itself: Its antigen is not known.

Notes on the study in general: Compared with the approximately 680-donor mean, an Asian-associated ancestry cluster reportedly had fewer N-insertions, according to a later analysis. Sequencing depth roughly uniform across donors was assumed in presence/absence analyses. Associated with cytomegalovirus, according to the listing, were fewer than 200 TCR beta chains. Accurate predictions that matched the HLA-A and HLA-B alleles of most subjects were reportedly made from TCR beta sequences.

The CDR3 totals 17 residues. Looked up from germline, CDR1 is ENHRY and CDR2 is SYGVKD. With 4 bases removed from V and 2 bases from J, the gap between germline ends came to 15 bases. This receptor was obtained from a woman between 18 and 30 years old in good health and CMV-seronegative. The chain joins TRBV10-3 to TRBJ2-6; D remains unclear. The sequenced material came from PBMCs. CDR3 protein: CAISGASSSTGANVLTF. CDR3 in DNA: TGTGCCATCAGTGGGGCTTCATCGAGCACTGGGGCCAACGTCCTGACTTTC.